Shown below are 17 T cell receptor beta chains from a single sample sequenced in a study of cytomegalovirus exposure and HLA in healthy donors. Use of 60 Vbeta and 13 Jbeta primers characterized the PCR. Clones were read by immunoSEQ multiplex PCR, and TCRdb kept only the in-frame ones, dropping some. The sample records some 140,000 clones, 73% being singletons. The specimen sequenced was PBMCs. The receptor source for this set is a woman aged 40 to 49 in good health and CMV-seronegative.

The CDR3 loop reads CASSDYSNQPQHF. CDR3 in DNA: TGTGCCAGCAGTGATTATAGCAATCAGCCCCAGCATTTT. The genes are TRBV2 and TRBJ1-5; D not resolved. The CDR3 runs 13 residues. Germline V gene sequence: CDR1 SNHLY, CDR2 FYNNEI. V was pared by 3 bases and J by 0 bases, with 3 bases between.

The chain carries TRBV5-4 and TRBJ2-3, with 10 positions matching TRBD1. The junction had 6 bases not matched to a gene; V was cut back by 4 bases and J by 4 bases. This CDR3 is built from 15 residues. Germline V CDR1 and CDR2: SGHNT, YYREEE (reference sequence). The CDR3 reads CASSPQTGGSDTQYF. The DNA for the CDR3 is TGTGCCAGCAGCCCCCAGACAGGGGGCTCAGATACGCAGTATTTT. The full variable domain, in which reference TRBV5-4 and TRBJ2-3 provide the parts outside the CDR3, is ETGVTQSPTHLIKTRGQQVTLRCSSQSGHNTVSWYQQALGQGPQFIFQYYREEENGRGNFPPRFSGLQFPNYSSELNVNALELDDSALYLCASSPQTGGSDTQYFGPGTRLTVL.

The genes are TRBV5-4 and TRBJ1-2; D may be TRBD1 (6 bases). The CDR3 has 18 residues. CDR1 and CDR2 from the germline V gene are SGHNT and YYREEE (reference sequence). Trimming left V 0 bases short and J 1 base short, with 19 bases between. The chain's CDR3 is CASSLAVAGAGRNYGYTF. CDR3 in DNA: TGTGCCAGCAGCTTGGCCGTGGCAGGGGCTGGACGTAACTATGGCTACACCTTC.

This clone came up once. The chain is built from TRBV7-9 and TRBJ2-3; 12 bases line up with TRBD2. Trimming took 0 bases from V and 0 from J; bases not matched to a gene: 7. The germline V gene has CDR1 SEHNR and CDR2 FQNEAQ (reference sequence). This CDR3 is 19 amino acids long. The CDR3 nucleotides are TGTGCCAGCAGCTTAGCCCTAGCGGGGGGGCTAGATAGCACAGATACGCAGTATTTT. Residues: CASSLALAGGLDSTDTQYF.

This clone has a handful of counts. The rearrangement joins TRBV7-9 to TRBJ2-1, with 11 positions matching TRBD2. The CDR3 extends over 16 amino acids. Germline V CDR1 and CDR2: SEHNR, FQNEAQ (reference sequence). The junction had 4 bases not matched to a gene; V was cut back by 2 bases and J by 4 bases. CDR3 residues: CASSLTGTSGYNEQFF. DNA for the CDR3: TGTGCCAGCAGCTTAACCGGGACTAGCGGATACAATGAGCAGTTCTTC.

In this sample, this clone turned up a few times. The chain employs TRBV5-6 and TRBJ1-6; possibly TRBD1 for D (5 bases). Trimming shortened V by 5 bases and J by 1 base, and 7 bases separated the two germline ends. Per the germline V gene, CDR1 is SGHDT and CDR2 is YYEEEE. The CDR3 is 14 residues long. The DNA for the CDR3 is TGTGCCAGCAGAGACAGATCCTATAATTCACCCCTCCACTTT. Translated, it gives CASRDRSYNSPLHF.

The V call is TRBV2, the J call TRBJ2-4, with 7 positions matching TRBD1. The CDR3 is made up of 20 amino acids. Germline CDR1 and CDR2: SNHLY and FYNNEI. V trimming: 4 bases; J trimming: 0 bases; junction bases outside the gene matches: 18. The CDR3 reads CASSGDSLSPNNLAKNIQYF. The DNA for the CDR3 is TGTGCCAGCAGTGGGGACAGTTTATCGCCTAATAACCTAGCCAAAAACATTCAGTACTTC.

V is TRBV7-6 and J is TRBJ2-1; TRBD2 aligns across 11 bases. Germline CDR1 SGHVS, CDR2 FNYEAQ. After removal of 7 bases from V and 7 bases from J, the junction contained 0 bases not matched to a gene. This CDR3 comprises 12 residues. This chain's CDR3 is CASTSGRNEQFF. DNA for the CDR3: TGTGCCAGCACTAGCGGGAGGAATGAGCAGTTCTTC.

This chain joins TRBV9 and TRBJ2-7; 12 nucleotides agree with TRBD2. The CDR3 totals 18 residues. Per germline, CDR1 SGDLS and CDR2 YYNGEE. Germline trimming cut 0 bases from V and 4 bases from J; bases unmatched to any gene: 11. This CDR3 is CASSVEGATSGRDYEQYV. The DNA of the CDR3 is TGTGCCAGCAGCGTAGAAGGAGCGACTAGCGGGAGAGATTACGAGCAGTACGTC.

The gene calls are TRBV19 and TRBJ1-2; D is perhaps TRBD1 (5 bases). The germline CDR1 and CDR2 sequences are LNHDA and SQIVND (reference sequence). The CDR3 spans 15 residues. Trimming shortened V by 6 bases and J by 5 bases, and 19 bases separated the two germline ends. The CDR3 is CASSRAGIGSYGYTF. In nucleotides, the CDR3 is TGTGCCAGTAGCCGGGCAGGGATCGGTTCTTATGGCTACACCTTC.

This clone showed up just once. This sequence joins TRBV6-5 and TRBJ2-1; a weak D match, TRBD2 (6 bases). Trimming took 0 bases from V and 6 from J, leaving 9 bases between them. The CDR3 is 14 residues long. CDR1 and CDR2 (germline): MNHEY, SVGAGI. The CDR3 protein is CASSYSSGVNEQFF. The CDR3 nucleotides are TGTGCCAGCAGTTACTCTTCGGGGGTCAATGAGCAGTTCTTC.

The chain couples TRBV6-1 to TRBJ2-1, with TRBD1 matching 9 bases. Germline-derived CDR1 and CDR2 are MNHNS and SASEGT. V was clipped by 1 base and J by 3 bases; unmatched bases: 4. The CDR3 has 16 residues. For the CDR3, the DNA is TGTGCCAGCAGTGAAGACAGGGGGCCCCTCTACAATGAGCAGTTCTTC. Amino acid sequence: CASSEDRGPLYNEQFF.

This chain connects TRBV4-3 to TRBJ2-2, with 11 nucleotides matching TRBD2. V shed 2 bases and J 5 bases; nucleotides not matched to a gene: 4. In germline, CDR1 is LGHNA, CDR2 YSLEER. The CDR3 is 16 amino acids. The CDR3 here is CASSQHSGGATGELFF. CDR3 sequence (DNA): TGCGCCAGCAGCCAACATAGCGGGGGGGCGACCGGGGAGCTGTTTTTT.

The chain recombines TRBV7-2 with TRBJ1-2; D unresolved. The V gene lost 3 bases and the J gene lost 8 bases, with 16 bases spanning the gap. Germline values: CDR1 SGHTA, CDR2 FQGNSA. This CDR3 is 14 amino acids long. The CDR3 DNA sequence: TGTGCCAGCAGCTTCGCACTGGCTGCGGAAGGCTACACCTTC. It specifies CASSFALAAEGYTF. Full variable domain (missing parts from reference TRBV7-2 and TRBJ1-2): GAGVSQSPSNKVTEKGKDVELRCDPISGHTALYWYRQSLGQGLEFLIYFQGNSAPDKSGLPSDRFSAERTGGSVSTLTIQRTQQEDSAVYLCASSFALAAEGYTFGSGTRLTVV.

The chain is built from TRBV25-1 and TRBJ1-2, with 7 bases fitting TRBD1. The J segment lost 2 bases and the V segment lost 6 bases, leaving 3 bases of the junction unmatched. The length of the CDR3 is 13 residues. The germline CDR1 and CDR2 sequences are MGHDK and SYGVNS. The CDR3 sequence is CASSLQGNYGYTF. The CDR3 nucleotides are TGTGCCAGCAGCCTACAGGGGAACTATGGCTACACCTTC.

This clone was detected ten times or more. The chain employs TRBV4-2 and TRBJ2-5, with 9 positions matching TRBD2. J lost 1 base, V lost 0 bases, and 0 bases had no gene match. The CDR3 is 15 residues long. Per the germline V gene, CDR1 is LGHNA and CDR2 is YNFKEQ. The CDR3 sequence is CASSQERGGQETQYF. The CDR3 DNA is TGTGCCAGCAGCCAAGAGCGGGGGGGCCAAGAGACCCAGTACTTC.

The V gene is TRBV7-8, the J gene TRBJ2-4; D is uncertain. Between the trimmed V and J ends, which lost 4 bases and 4 bases, there was a span of 20 bases. Germline CDR1 SGHVS, CDR2 FQNEAQ. CDR3 size: 17 residues. The CDR3 nucleotides are TGTGCCAGCAGCTCCCCCCCTGGGCCGTCAGTGAAAAACATTCAGTACTTC. Its translation: CASSSPPGPSVKNIQYF.